This T cell receptor (beta chain) was observed in a study of cytomegalovirus exposure and HLA in healthy donors. Study-level points and caveats: In a later analysis, productive TCRs from donors in an Asian-associated ancestry cluster reportedly carried fewer N-insertions than the cohort mean. In a later analysis, a missense DCLRE1C variant was linked to TCR beta V- and J-gene trimming. The only immune exposure information that was available was CMV serostatus.

CDR3 length: 13 amino acids. Germline assignment: CDR1 MNHNS and CDR2 SASEGT. The V end was cut by 8 bases, the J end by 6 bases, with 16 bases between. Both 60 Vbeta primers and 13 Jbeta primers went into the PCR. Libraries were prepared by immunoSEQ multiplex PCR; TCRdb keeps only in-frame clonotypes and omits some of them. Among approximately 190,000 clones listed, about nine tenths were seen once. A note on this clone: Its antigen is undetermined.

The sequence derives from a man under 40 in good health and CMV-seronegative. V and J are TRBV6-1 and TRBJ1-1, with D tentatively TRBD1 (6 bases). Material for sequencing was PBMCs. The DNA for the CDR3 is TGTGCCAGCCGAACAGGGTATGGTCCTGAAGCTTTCTTT. Amino acids: CASRTGYGPEAFF.